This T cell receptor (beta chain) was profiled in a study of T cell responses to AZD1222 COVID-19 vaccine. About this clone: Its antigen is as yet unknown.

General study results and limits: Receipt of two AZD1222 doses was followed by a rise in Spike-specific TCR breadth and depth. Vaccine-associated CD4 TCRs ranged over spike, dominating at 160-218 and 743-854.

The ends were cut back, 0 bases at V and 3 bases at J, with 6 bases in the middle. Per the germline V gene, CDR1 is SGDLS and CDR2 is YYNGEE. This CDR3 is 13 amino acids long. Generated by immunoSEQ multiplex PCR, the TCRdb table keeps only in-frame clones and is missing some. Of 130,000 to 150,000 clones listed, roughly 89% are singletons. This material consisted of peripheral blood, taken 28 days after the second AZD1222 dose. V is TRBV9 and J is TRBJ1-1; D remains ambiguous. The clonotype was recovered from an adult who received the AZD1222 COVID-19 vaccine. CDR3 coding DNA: TGTGCCAGCAGCGTAGGATTAGACACTGAAGCTTTCTTT. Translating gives CASSVGLDTEAFF.